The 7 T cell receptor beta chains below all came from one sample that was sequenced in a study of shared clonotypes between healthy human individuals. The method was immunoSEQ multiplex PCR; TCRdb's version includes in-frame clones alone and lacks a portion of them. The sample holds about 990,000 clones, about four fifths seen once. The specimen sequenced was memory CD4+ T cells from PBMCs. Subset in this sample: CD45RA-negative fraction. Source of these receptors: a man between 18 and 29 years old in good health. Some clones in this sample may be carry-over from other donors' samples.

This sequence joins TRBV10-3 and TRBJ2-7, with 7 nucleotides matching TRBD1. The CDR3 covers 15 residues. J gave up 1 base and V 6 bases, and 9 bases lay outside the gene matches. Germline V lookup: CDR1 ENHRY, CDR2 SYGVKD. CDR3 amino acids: CAISPGSRGSYEQYF. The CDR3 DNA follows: TGTGCCATCAGCCCGGGGTCCAGGGGGTCCTACGAGCAGTACTTC.

The CDR3 sequence is CASSSPSTSYGYTF. The CDR3 DNA follows: TGTGCCAGCAGTTCACCTTCGACCTCCTATGGCTACACCTTC. The V and J genes are TRBV2 and TRBJ1-2; D remains unclear. Trimming pared 5 bases from V and 4 bases from J, leaving 14 bases between. This CDR3 region has 14 residues. Looked up from germline, CDR1 is SNHLY and CDR2 is FYNNEI.

The CDR3 sequence is CASSAAIATGELFF. The CDR3 bases are TGTGCCAGCAGCGCAGCCATTGCCACCGGGGAGCTGTTTTTT. The J gene is TRBJ2-2, the V gene TRBV7-7; no reliable D call. Deletions cut 5 bases from V and 4 bases from J, with 11 bases between. The CDR3 consists of 14 residues. Germline CDR1 reads SSHAT; CDR2 reads FNYEAQ (reference sequence).

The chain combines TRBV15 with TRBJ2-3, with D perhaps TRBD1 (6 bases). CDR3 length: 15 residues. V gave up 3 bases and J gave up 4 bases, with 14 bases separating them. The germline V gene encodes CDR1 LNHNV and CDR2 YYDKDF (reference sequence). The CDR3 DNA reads TGTGCCACCAGCAGGGAGAGGGGGTTGCCAGATACGCAGTATTTT. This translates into CATSRERGLPDTQYF.

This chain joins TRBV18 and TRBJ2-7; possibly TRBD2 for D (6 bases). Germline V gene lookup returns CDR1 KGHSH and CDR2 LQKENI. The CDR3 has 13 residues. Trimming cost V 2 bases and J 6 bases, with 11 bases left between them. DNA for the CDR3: TGTGCCAGCTCACCAGTGGGGGGAAGCGAGCAGTACTTC. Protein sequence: CASSPVGGSEQYF.

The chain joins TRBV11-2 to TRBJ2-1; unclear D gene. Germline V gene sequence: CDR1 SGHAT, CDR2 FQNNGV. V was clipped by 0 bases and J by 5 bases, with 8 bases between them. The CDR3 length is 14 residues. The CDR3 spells CASSLETINNEQFF. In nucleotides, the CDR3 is TGTGCCAGCAGCTTAGAGACAATTAACAATGAGCAGTTCTTC.

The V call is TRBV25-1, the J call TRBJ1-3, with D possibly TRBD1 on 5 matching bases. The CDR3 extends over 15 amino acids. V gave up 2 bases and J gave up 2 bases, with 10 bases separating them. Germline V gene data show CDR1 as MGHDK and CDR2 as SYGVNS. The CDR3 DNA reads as TGTGCCAGCAGTGAAGTGGGGGACCCTGGAAACACCATATATTTT. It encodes CASSEVGDPGNTIYF.